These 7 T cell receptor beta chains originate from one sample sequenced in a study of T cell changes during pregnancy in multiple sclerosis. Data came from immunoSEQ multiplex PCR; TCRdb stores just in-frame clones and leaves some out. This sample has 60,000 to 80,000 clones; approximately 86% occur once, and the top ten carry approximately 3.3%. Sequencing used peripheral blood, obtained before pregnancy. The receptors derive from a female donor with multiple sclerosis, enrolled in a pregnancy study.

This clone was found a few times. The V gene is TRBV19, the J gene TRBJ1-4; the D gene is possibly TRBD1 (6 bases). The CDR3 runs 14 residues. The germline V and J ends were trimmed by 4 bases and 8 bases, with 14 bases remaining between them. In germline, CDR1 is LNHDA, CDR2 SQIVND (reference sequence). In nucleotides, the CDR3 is TGTGCCAGTAGTACGCAGGGGATGCGCGAAAAACTGTTTTTT. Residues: CASSTQGMREKLFF.

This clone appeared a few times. The CDR3 DNA sequence: TGTGCCAGCAGTGACGACGGGGCTGGAAACACCATATATTTT. Its translation is CASSDDGAGNTIYF. The rearrangement uses TRBV2 and TRBJ1-3, with D hard to call. Per germline, CDR1 SNHLY and CDR2 FYNNEI. The CDR3 consists of 14 residues. Trimming stripped 3 bases from V and 2 bases from J, with 8 bases between.

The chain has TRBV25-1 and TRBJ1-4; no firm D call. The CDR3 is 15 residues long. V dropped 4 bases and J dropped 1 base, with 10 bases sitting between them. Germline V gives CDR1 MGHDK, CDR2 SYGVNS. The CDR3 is CASSAGSGTNEKLFF. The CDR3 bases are TGTGCCAGCAGTGCCGGTTCTGGAACTAATGAAAAACTGTTTTTT.

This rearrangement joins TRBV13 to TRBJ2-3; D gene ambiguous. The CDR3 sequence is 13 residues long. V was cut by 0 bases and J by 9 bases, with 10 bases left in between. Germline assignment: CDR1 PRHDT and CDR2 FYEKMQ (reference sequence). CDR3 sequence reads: CASSLGGLRTQYF. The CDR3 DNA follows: TGTGCCAGCAGCTTAGGTGGCCTCAGAACGCAGTATTTT.

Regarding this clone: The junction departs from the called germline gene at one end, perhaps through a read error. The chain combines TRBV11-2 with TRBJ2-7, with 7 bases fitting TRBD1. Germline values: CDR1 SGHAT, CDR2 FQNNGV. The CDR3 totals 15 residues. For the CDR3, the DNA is TGTGCCAGCACCTTAGAGGGGGCCGAAAACTACGAGCAGTACTTC. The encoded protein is CASTLEGAENYEQYF.

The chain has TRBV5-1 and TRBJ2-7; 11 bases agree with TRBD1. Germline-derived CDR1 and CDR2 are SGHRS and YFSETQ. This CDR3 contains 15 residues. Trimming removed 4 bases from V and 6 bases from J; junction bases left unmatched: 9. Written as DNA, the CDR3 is TGCGCCAGCAGCCCTGAGGACAGGGGGCATGTCGAGCAGTACTTC. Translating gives CASSPEDRGHVEQYF.

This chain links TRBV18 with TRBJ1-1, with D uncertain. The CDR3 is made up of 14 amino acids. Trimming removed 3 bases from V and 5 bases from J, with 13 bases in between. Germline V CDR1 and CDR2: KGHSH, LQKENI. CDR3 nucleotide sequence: TGTGCCAGCTCACCGCCCTCTACGAGGACTGAAGCTTTCTTT. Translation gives CASSPPSTRTEAFF.